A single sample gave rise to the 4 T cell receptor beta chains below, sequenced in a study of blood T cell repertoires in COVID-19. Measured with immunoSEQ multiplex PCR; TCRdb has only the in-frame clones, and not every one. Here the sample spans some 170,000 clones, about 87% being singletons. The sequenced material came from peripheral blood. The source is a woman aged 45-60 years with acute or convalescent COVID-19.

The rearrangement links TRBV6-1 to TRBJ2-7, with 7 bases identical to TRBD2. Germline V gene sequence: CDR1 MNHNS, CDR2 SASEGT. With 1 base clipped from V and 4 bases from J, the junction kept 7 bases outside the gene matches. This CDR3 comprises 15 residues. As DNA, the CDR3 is TGTGCCAGCAGTGAAGTCTTAGCGGGCGCTTACGAGCAGTACTTC. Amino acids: CASSEVLAGAYEQYF.

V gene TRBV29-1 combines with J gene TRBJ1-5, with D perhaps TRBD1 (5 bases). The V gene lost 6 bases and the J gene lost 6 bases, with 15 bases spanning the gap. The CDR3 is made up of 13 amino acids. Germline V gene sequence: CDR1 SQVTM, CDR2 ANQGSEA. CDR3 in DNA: TGCAGCGTGGCCGGATGGGGCGGTCAGCCCCAGCATTTT. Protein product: CSVAGWGGQPQHF.

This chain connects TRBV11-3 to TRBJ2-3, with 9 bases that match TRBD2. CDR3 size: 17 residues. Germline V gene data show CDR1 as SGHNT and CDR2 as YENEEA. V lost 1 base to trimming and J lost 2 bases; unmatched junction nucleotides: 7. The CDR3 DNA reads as TGTGCCAGCAGCTTAGTATGGCCTAGCGGGGCCACAGATACGCAGTATTTT. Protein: CASSLVWPSGATDTQYF. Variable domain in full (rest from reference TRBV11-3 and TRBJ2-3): EAGVVQSPRYKIIEKKQPVAFWCNPISGHNTLYWYLQNLGQGPELLIRYENEEAVDDSQLPKDRFSAERLKGVDSTLKIQPAELGDSAVYLCASSLVWPSGATDTQYFGPGTRLTVL.

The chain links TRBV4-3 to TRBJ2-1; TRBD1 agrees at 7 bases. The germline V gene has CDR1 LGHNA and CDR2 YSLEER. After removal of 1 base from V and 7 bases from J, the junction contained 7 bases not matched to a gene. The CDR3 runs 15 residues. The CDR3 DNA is TGCGCCAGCAGCCAAGTAACAGGGGAGTGGAATGAGCAGTTCTTC. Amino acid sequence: CASSQVTGEWNEQFF.